Below are 31 T cell receptor beta chains sequenced from a single sample in a study of tumor-infiltrating lymphocytes in primary liver carcinoma. Germline DNA was also extracted, and blood RNA was taken from unsorted whole blood. Synthesis of TCR beta cDNA was carried out from 500 ng total RNA with a constant-region primer. For TCR beta, libraries were produced by three nested multiplex PCR rounds using slightly modified ARM-PCR. Rounds one and two of PCR, each of around 11 cycles, were primed with TRBV1-TRBV30 forward primers and a C-beta reverse primer. TCRdb re-called the multiplex PCR reads with MiXCR, one entry per CDR3 protein. The table records about 300,000 distinct CDR3 sequences, about 62% of them present only once. The sample was peripheral blood. The receptor source for this set is a man aged 40-49 years with primary liver carcinoma and hepatitis B virus infection.

This sequence joins TRBV14 and TRBJ2-1; the D call may be TRBD1 or TRBD2 (5 bases each). In germline, CDR1 is SGHDN, CDR2 FVKESK. CDR3 length equals 15 residues. Trimming cost V 3 bases and J 7 bases, with 16 bases left between them. This chain's CDR3 is CASSQDGASVNEQFF. CDR3 nucleotides: TGTGCCAGCAGCCAGGACGGGGCTAGTGTAAATGAGCAGTTCTTC.

This clonotype was seen a handful of times. The V and J genes are TRBV7-9 and TRBJ2-5; D uncertain. Trimming left V 3 bases short and J 1 base short, with 9 bases between. Germline V gene lookup returns CDR1 SEHNR and CDR2 FQNEAQ (reference sequence). This CDR3 spans 14 amino acids. CDR3 residues: CASSFTTLQETQYF. In nucleotides, the CDR3 is TGTGCCAGCAGCTTTACCACCCTCCAAGAGACCCAGTACTTC.

This clonotype was seen just once. Sequence at one end of the junction differs from germline and may be a read error. The rearrangement uses TRBV2 and TRBJ1-2; possible D gene TRBD1, 5 bases. Germline V gene lookup returns CDR1 SNHLY and CDR2 FYNNEI. The CDR3 runs 16 residues. This CDR3 reads CASTERGHPTNYGYTF. The CDR3 DNA reads TGTGCCAGCACTGAAAGAGGACATCCTACTAACTATGGCTACACCTTC.

Points on this clonotype: This could be a read error, since a much larger clone is one nucleotide away. The V call is TRBV12-3 or TRBV12-4, the J call TRBJ2-3; no firm D call. CDR3 size: 11 residues. The CDR3 nucleotides read TGTGCCGGCAGTTTGCGTGGCACGCAGTATTTT. Its translation: CAGSLRGTQYF.

The CDR3 DNA follows: TGTGCCAGCAGTCCCCCTCGTCAGGGCTACGAGCAGTACTTC. The encoded protein is CASSPPRQGYEQYF. The gene calls are TRBV28 and TRBJ2-7; the D gene is possibly TRBD1 (5 bases). Germline assignment: CDR1 MDHEN and CDR2 SYDVKM. Trimming removed 5 bases from V and 3 bases from J, with 14 bases in between. There are 14 residues in the CDR3.

Concerning this clonotype itself: A much more abundant neighbour one base away suggests this may be a read error. This CDR3 reads CASSQVASGRNTGERFF. Here the CDR3 DNA reads TGTGCCAGCAGCCAAGTGGCTAGCGGGAGGAACACCGGGGAGCGGTTTTTT. The rearrangement links TRBV4-2 to TRBJ2-2; 11 nucleotides match TRBD2. The CDR3 loop spans 17 amino acids. Looked up from germline, CDR1 is LGHNA and CDR2 is YNFKEQ.

About this clonotype itself: The junction shows a germline mismatch at one end, possibly a read error. V usage is TRBV6-2 or TRBV6-3 and J usage is TRBJ2-7; 12 bases align to TRBD2. The CDR3 is made up of 16 amino acids. In germline, CDR1 is MNHEY, CDR2 SVGEGT. CDR3 coding DNA: TGTGCCAACAGTTCCGGGACTAGCGGGTCTCTCTACGAGCAGTACTTC. Its protein product is CANSSGTSGSLYEQYF.

This clonotype was counted many times. The chain joins TRBV6-5 to TRBJ2-1; 11 nucleotides agree with TRBD2. From germline, CDR1 is MNHEY and CDR2 SVGAGI. This CDR3 spans 15 amino acids. The trim removed 6 bases at V and 0 bases at J, leaving 1 base unmatched. The CDR3 sequence: CASRTSGSSYNEQFF. The CDR3 DNA reads TGTGCCAGCAGAACTAGCGGGAGCTCCTACAATGAGCAGTTCTTC.

A note on this clonotype: A read error may produce the germline difference seen at one junction end. V gene TRBV6-5 combines with J gene TRBJ2-2, with a possible D match to TRBD2 (5 bases). This CDR3 contains 12 residues. Per germline, CDR1 MNHEY and CDR2 SVGAGI. The CDR3 nucleotides read TGTGCCGCCCGGGGAAACACCAGGGAGCTGTTTTTT. It encodes CAARGNTRELFF.

On this clonotype itself: One end of the junction varies from germline; a read error may be responsible. CDR3 residues: CASSPMVGGSTEASF. The CDR3 DNA reads TGTGCCAGCAGCCCCATGGTGGGGGGGAGTACTGAAGCTTCCTTT. The rearrangement joins TRBV11-2 to TRBJ1-1, with TRBD1 as a possible D gene (5 bases). Germline lookup yields CDR1 SGHAT and CDR2 FQNNGV. The CDR3 sequence is 15 residues long. Full variable domain (missing parts from reference TRBV11-2 and TRBJ1-1): EAGVAQSPRYKIIEKRQSVAFWCNPISGHATLYWYQQILGQGPKLLIQFQNNGVVDDSQLPKDRFSAERLKGVDSTLKIQPAKLEDSAVYLCASSPMVGGSTEASFGQGTRLTVV.

The chain is built from TRBV29-1 and TRBJ2-7, with D possibly being TRBD2 (7 bases). This CDR3 spans 11 amino acids. Germline loops: CDR1 SQVTM, CDR2 ANQGSEA. The germline V and J ends were trimmed by 4 bases and 11 bases, with 15 bases remaining between them. For the CDR3, the DNA is TGCAGCGTTGGGGGGGGGGGGCAAGAGTACTTC. This sequence encodes CSVGGGGQEYF.

Concerning this clonotype itself: A junction boundary mismatches the germline segment, possibly from a read error. This rearrangement joins TRBV11-1 to TRBJ2-1, with D possibly TRBD2 on 6 matching bases. The CDR3 covers 14 residues. From germline, CDR1 is SGHAT and CDR2 FQDESV (reference sequence). CDR3 region: CVSSSGIAGNEQFF. The CDR3 DNA reads as TGTGTCAGCAGTAGCGGAATCGCTGGCAATGAGCAGTTCTTC.

Regarding this clonotype: One end of the junction does not line up with germline, which may come from a read error. The chain couples TRBV6-5 to TRBJ1-3, with 8 bases that match TRBD1. Germline V gene lookup returns CDR1 MNHEY and CDR2 SVGAGI. CDR3 length equals 17 residues. The DNA for the CDR3 is TGTGCCAGCAGTCACCCTGGACAGGGCCTCTCTGGAGACACCATATATTTT. Amino acids: CASSHPGQGLSGDTIYF.

This clonotype was seen only a few times. A much larger clone differs from this one at a single base, so this may be a read error. The gene calls are TRBV6-6 and TRBJ1-5; 9 bases align to TRBD1. The germline CDR1 and CDR2 sequences are MNHNY and SVGAGI (reference sequence). The CDR3 sequence is 15 residues long. The chain's CDR3 is CASSLSPTGGQPRHF. The CDR3 DNA follows: TGTGCCAGCAGTCTAAGTCCGACAGGGGGACAGCCCCGGCATTTT.

In this sample, this clonotype turned up many times. CDR3 nucleotides: TGTGCCAGCAGCTGGACGGGCCAAGAGACCCAGTACTTC. Residues: CASSWTGQETQYF. V is TRBV6-6 and J is TRBJ2-5; D not certain. Germline values: CDR1 MNHNY, CDR2 SVGAGI (reference sequence). The CDR3 consists of 13 residues. Deletions cut 6 bases from V and 1 base from J, with 9 bases between.

The rearrangement uses TRBV7-9 and TRBJ1-6, with D possibly matching TRBD1 (5 bases). V lost 3 bases and J lost 4, with 7 bases in between. The CDR3 runs 14 residues. Germline lookup yields CDR1 SEHNR and CDR2 FQNEAQ (reference sequence). CDR3 DNA: TGTGCCAGCAGCTTTGGGGGGTATAATTCACCCCTCCACTTT. As protein: CASSFGGYNSPLHF. The variable domain in full, with the rest retrieved from reference TRBV7-9 and TRBJ1-6, is DTGVSQNPRHKITKRGQNVTFRCDPISEHNRLYWYRQTLGQGPEFLTYFQNEAQLEKSRLLSDRFSAERPKGSFSTLEIQRTEQGDSAMYLCASSFGGYNSPLHFGNGTRLTVT.

As to this clonotype: The missing conserved phenylalanine or tryptophan at the end of this CDR3 makes a read error likely. V and J are TRBV11-3 and TRBJ2-1; 10 positions agree with TRBD2. This CDR3 has 17 residues. Germline lookup yields CDR1 SGHNT and CDR2 YENEEA. The CDR3 loop reads CASSLVVGLAAYNEQFS. CDR3 sequence (DNA): TGTGCCAGCAGTTTAGTTGTAGGACTAGCGGCCTACAATGAGCAGTTCTCC.

This clonotype appeared a single time. V and J are TRBV6-2 or TRBV6-3 and TRBJ1-5; 9 bases align to TRBD1. V shed 7 bases and J 3 bases; nucleotides not matched to a gene: 22. Germline CDR1 reads MNHEY; CDR2 reads SVGEGT. The CDR3 has 20 residues. DNA for the CDR3: TGTGCCAGCACCGCCCGTCGTTGGACAGGGGCTTTAGATATCAATCAGCCCCAGCATTTT. This encodes CASTARRWTGALDINQPQHF.

A word on this clonotype: This CDR3 fails to terminate in the conserved phenylalanine or tryptophan, so it likely reflects a read error. The DNA is omitted, as the CDR3 cannot be located on it reliably, and the CDR3 follows TCRdb's listing. V gene TRBV4-2 combines with J gene TRBJ2-5. The CDR3 has 16 residues if both end residues are counted. The V gene's germline CDR1 is LGHNA and CDR2 YNFKEQ. CDR3 sequence: CASSQGLTRQQETQYI.

Points on this clonotype: Given a much more abundant clone one base away, this may be a read error. The conserved phenylalanine or tryptophan normally closing the CDR3 is absent here, so this likely arose from a read error. The chain is built from TRBV12-3 or TRBV12-4 and TRBJ2-1; 11 nucleotides agree with TRBD2. Trimming cost V 6 bases and J 0 bases; bases outside gene matches: 7. The CDR3 extends over 17 amino acids. In DNA form, the CDR3 reads TGTGCCAGCAGCCTAAGACTAGCGGGAATCTCCTACAATGAGCAGTTCATC. It encodes CASSLRLAGISYNEQFI.

The table lists this clonotype with many counts. The V and J genes are TRBV5-6 and TRBJ1-1, with 8 nucleotides matching TRBD1. The CDR3 runs to 12 residues. Germline loops: CDR1 SGHDT, CDR2 YYEEEE. Unmatched junction bases numbered 6, after V lost 4 bases and J lost 10 bases. The CDR3 DNA reads TGTGCCAGCAGCCTGGGTACAGGGGGAGCTTTCTTT. It yields the protein CASSLGTGGAFF.

The chain has TRBV28 and TRBJ1-4, with D hard to call. V dropped 5 bases and J dropped 7 bases, with 11 bases sitting between them. The CDR3 is made up of 13 amino acids. Germline V lookup: CDR1 MDHEN, CDR2 SYDVKM. The CDR3 protein is CASSTTDTEKLFF. The DNA of the CDR3 is TGTGCCAGCAGTACAACCGACACTGAAAAACTGTTTTTT.

In this sample, this clonotype turned up a few times. The rearrangement joins TRBV5-1 to TRBJ2-1; 8 nucleotides line up with TRBD2. Trimming cost V 3 bases and J 4 bases; bases outside gene matches: 9. The length of the CDR3 is 16 residues. Germline-derived CDR1 and CDR2 are SGHRS and YFSETQ. The CDR3 reads CASSSSPVAGYNEQFF. Written as DNA, the CDR3 is TGCGCCAGCAGCTCCTCCCCGGTAGCGGGATACAATGAGCAGTTCTTC.

As DNA, the CDR3 is TGCAGTGTTAGTGGGACTAGCGGGAGTAGGGAGACCCAGTACTTC. This encodes CSVSGTSGSRETQYF. This sequence joins TRBV29-1 and TRBJ2-5; the match to TRBD2 covers 14 bases. Germline CDR1 reads SQVTM; CDR2 reads ANQGSEA. The CDR3 runs 15 residues.

A word on this clonotype: A read error likely explains this, since a far larger clone differs by one base. The chain is built from TRBV4-1 and TRBJ2-7; TRBD1 matches at 8 bases. Germline V gene lookup returns CDR1 MGHRA and CDR2 YSYEKL. This CDR3 spans 14 amino acids. CDR3 DNA sequence: TGCGCCGGCAGCCAGGGGCAGGGGGCATACGAGCAGTACTTC. Translation gives CAGSQGQGAYEQYF.

This clonotype was seen only once. V is TRBV18 and J is TRBJ2-1, with 12 nucleotides matching TRBD2. V lost 4 bases to trimming and J lost 12 bases; unmatched junction nucleotides: 4. Germline loops: CDR1 KGHSH, CDR2 LQKENI. CDR3 size: 13 residues. The CDR3 loop is CASSRLAGDVQFF. CDR3 nucleotides: TGTGCCAGCTCACGACTAGCGGGAGACGTGCAGTTCTTC.

About this clonotype itself: At one end the junction does not follow the germline gene, possibly because of a read error. This chain links TRBV29-1 with TRBJ1-5, with 10 bases identical to TRBD1. CDR1 SQVTM and CDR2 ANQGSEA come from the germline V gene. The CDR3 has 14 amino acids. CDR3 sequence reads: CSVSGTGENQSQHF. Here the CDR3 DNA reads TGCAGCGTTTCAGGGACAGGGGAAAATCAGTCCCAGCATTTT.

This clonotype was recorded at least ten times. The genes are TRBV6-2 or TRBV6-3 and TRBJ2-7; 9 bases map to TRBD2. The CDR3 spans 15 residues. Germline lookup yields CDR1 MNHEY and CDR2 SVGEGT. The V gene end was trimmed by 3 bases and the J gene end by 4 bases; junction bases not matched to a gene: 7. As DNA, the CDR3 is TGTGCCAGCAGTTATCTCCGGACTAGCGTTTACGAGCAGTACTTC. It translates to CASSYLRTSVYEQYF.

On this clonotype itself: Germline and junction disagree at one end, which may indicate a read error. This chain links TRBV11-1 with TRBJ2-4, with 13 positions matching TRBD2. Germline-derived CDR1 and CDR2 are SGHAT and FQDESV (reference sequence). The CDR3 length is 17 residues. The CDR3 region is CAGSLPGTSGTKIIQYF. The CDR3 coding sequence is TGTGCCGGCAGCCTTCCCGGGACTAGCGGGACCAAAATCATTCAGTACTTC.

V is TRBV6-1 and J is TRBJ1-2, with 10 bases identical to TRBD1. From germline, CDR1 is MNHNS and CDR2 SASEGT. The CDR3 length is 15 residues. This CDR3 is CACSGRDRGSDGYTF. In DNA form, the CDR3 reads TGTGCATGCAGTGGCCGGGACAGGGGATCGGATGGCTACACCTTC.

A single count supports this clonotype. This sequence may be a read error, since a much larger clone differs from it by one base. The chain carries TRBV11-2 and TRBJ1-5; D is possibly TRBD1 (6 bases). Germline assignment: CDR1 SGHAT and CDR2 FQNNGV. The CDR3 length is 13 residues. The DNA of the CDR3 is TGTGCCAGCAGCTTAAGAGGGGGGCAGCCCCAGCGTTTT. Translated, it gives CASSLRGGQPQRF. Drawing the rest from reference TRBV11-2 and TRBJ1-5, the complete variable domain is EAGVAQSPRYKIIEKRQSVAFWCNPISGHATLYWYQQILGQGPKLLIQFQNNGVVDDSQLPKDRFSAERLKGVDSTLKIQPAKLEDSAVYLCASSLRGGQPQRFGDGTRLSIL.